This T cell receptor beta chain was retrieved from a study of blood T cell repertoires in COVID-19 (dated by TCRdb to about 2020). With respect to the entire study: Samples from collaborators originated in the United States, Italy and Spain and spanned both the acute and convalescent phases of COVID-19. A freely available public database, intended as a resource for researchers studying the immune response to SARS-CoV-2, is where the repertoires were released. Deeply sampled blood TCRbeta repertoires from subjects exposed to, actively infected with, or recovered from COVID-19 were included in the dataset. The material from the prospective study consisted of cDNA or gDNA derived from T cells, B-cell-depleted T cells, or PBMCs. Samples came from the ongoing ImmuneRACE study (first 160 participants) plus 1,254 subjects from 6 global collaborators. Nearly every sample came with metadata listing a de-identified subject ID, COVID-19 status, age in years and sex. Where available, HLA class I and class II types were taken from metadata supplied by the sample provider and were not determined by assay-based typing.

The immunoSEQ Assay, a bias-controlled multiplex PCR, was used to amplify TCRbeta CDR3 regions from genomic DNA. The original methods were these. The number of nucleated cells in each sample was estimated by amplification of reference gene primers within the assay. Sequence reads were collapsed and filtered to measure the absolute abundance of every unique TCRbeta CDR3 rearrangement. For each sample, productive Simpson clonality was calculated as the square root of Simpson's diversity index across productive rearrangements. TCRdb's version of the immuneACCESS table is confined to in-frame rearrangements and falls short of the full clone set. An unresolved V gene accounts for under half of the shortfall where checked; the remainder is of unknown origin. The D gene and trimming were derived from the DNA, and the V and J assignments and clone size from that table. The sample table holds under 300,000 clones, of which around 79% were seen once. Around 3.2% of the sample is in the top ten clones.

Overall study results and their limits: The amount of clinical and demographic metadata varied by source and participant and was provided uncurated.

Reading from cysteine to phenylalanine, the CDR3 counts 17 amino acids. The retained sequence is limited to the CDR3, 51 bases, with the frame set at the first base. CDR1 is given as LGHNA and CDR2 as YNFKEQ, both from the germline V gene. Deletion took 0 bases off V and 5 bases off J, with a span of 19 bases between the germline ends. The collaborating institutions used their own protocols to collect whole blood in K2EDTA tubes. For TCRbeta analysis, collaborator samples were shipped as frozen whole blood, as isolated PBMCs, or as DNA extracted from either sample type. A word on this clone: There is no known antigen for this receptor. No quality values exist for individual bases; no much larger clone is one base distant.

This TCR was sampled from a woman at least 80 years old with acute or convalescent COVID-19. The material sequenced was peripheral blood. The V and J genes are TRBV4-2 and TRBJ1-1; TRBD1 is a weak D gene call, 5 bases matching. The CDR3 region reads CASSQDIRGDGGTEAFF. The DNA sequence follows: TGTGCCAGCAGCCAAGATATCCGAGGGGATGGGGGGACTGAAGCTTTCTTT.